The entry below gives a single T cell receptor beta chain sequence along with its context. The antigen is unknown. This specimen belongs to a study of T cell responses to AZD1222 COVID-19 vaccine. General study findings and limits: Samples come after the peak T cell response, not at day 14. Unmutated variant regions reportedly attract nearly half of all spike-specific TCRs. Vaccination with two AZD1222 doses was followed by a rise in Spike-specific TCR breadth and depth. Clonal diversity was possibly underestimated, and the donors were mostly white British, with more females.

The CDR3 spans 13 residues. TCRdb's copy holds only in-frame clones and misses some; the assay was immunoSEQ multiplex PCR. The sample lists around 150,000 clones; roughly 85% were seen once. The chain recombines TRBV1 with TRBJ1-2. TRBV1 is reported as a pseudogene. Material: peripheral blood, obtained 28 days after the second dose of the MenACWY control vaccine. This TCR derives from an adult who received the MenACWY meningococcal vaccine as a control. The CDR3 DNA reads TGCACCAGCAGCCAATCTCGCCGTCGCGGCTACACCTTC. Translating gives CTSSQSRRRGYTF.